This passage covers 20 T cell receptor beta chains from one sample sequenced in a study of control samples from healthy donors and cancer patients. Assay: immunoSEQ multiplex PCR; the TCRdb copy retains only in-frame clones and omits some. In the table there are approximately 180,000 clones, roughly 94% of which are singletons. Sequenced sample: blood. The receptors were gathered from a woman younger than 30 in good health.

The V gene is TRBV29-1, the J gene TRBJ2-5; D possibly corresponds to TRBD1 (5 bases). CDR1 is SQVTM, CDR2 ANQGSEA, per germline. V lost 5 bases and J 5 bases, leaving 12 bases between the germline ends. The CDR3 is made up of 12 amino acids. The CDR3, as DNA: TGCAGCGTTTGGGCAGGGCTGGAGACCCAGTACTTC. Translated: CSVWAGLETQYF.

J is TRBJ1-5 and V is TRBV24-1, with TRBD1 as a possible D gene (6 bases). V was trimmed by 2 bases and J by 0 bases, leaving 13 bases between them. In germline, CDR1 is KGHDR, CDR2 SFDVKD. This CDR3 has 17 residues. The CDR3, as DNA: TGTGCCACCAGTGATTCCCGAGGGGGATATAGCAATCAGCCCCAGCATTTT. This codes for CATSDSRGGYSNQPQHF.

V is TRBV7-2 and J is TRBJ1-6; 7 bases line up with TRBD1. Germline assignment: CDR1 SGHTA and CDR2 FQGNSA. V shed 1 base, J shed 10 bases, and the junction held 4 bases outside the gene matches. CDR3 size: 14 residues. Here the CDR3 reads CASSLEGAQSPLHF. CDR3 coding DNA: TGTGCCAGCAGCTTAGAGGGGGCCCAATCACCCCTCCACTTT.

The rearrangement uses TRBV10-2 and TRBJ1-4; TRBD1 matches 8 bases. The ends lost 10 bases at V and 7 bases at J; junction bases unmatched: 20. This CDR3 is 17 amino acids long. The germline gives CDR1 WSHSY, CDR2 SAAADI. DNA of the CDR3: TGCGCCACACCAGCAGTGGAGGTGATGGACAGGGCTGAAAAACTGTTTTTT. Amino acid sequence: CATPAVEVMDRAEKLFF.

The gene calls are TRBV7-2 and TRBJ1-5; no clear D gene. CDR1 is SGHTA and CDR2 is FQGNSA in the germline V gene. The CDR3 sequence is 13 residues long. V was trimmed by 6 bases and J by 1 base, leaving 7 bases between them. The chain's CDR3 is CASRRTSNQPQHF. CDR3 nucleotides: TGTGCCAGCAGACGGACCAGCAATCAGCCCCAGCATTTT.

The chain uses TRBV9 and TRBJ1-1; no clear D gene. The ends were cut back, 0 bases at V and 6 bases at J, with 18 bases in the middle. The length of the CDR3 is 16 residues. Germline V gene data show CDR1 as SGDLS and CDR2 as YYNGEE. In nucleotides, the CDR3 is TGTGCCAGCAGCGTAGGAGTCTTCGACCCCCCACCTGAAGCTTTCTTT. This codes for CASSVGVFDPPPEAFF.

V and J are TRBV9 and TRBJ1-1, with D perhaps TRBD1 (6 bases). Germline V gene sequence: CDR1 SGDLS, CDR2 YYNGEE. V was cut by 4 bases and J by 2 bases, with 9 bases left in between. CDR3 size: 13 residues. The CDR3 nucleotides read TGTGCCAGCAGCCGGGGGGGCAACACTGAAGCTTTCTTT. Protein: CASSRGGNTEAFF.

The chain links TRBV11-2 to TRBJ1-2; D gene ambiguous. Per the germline V gene, CDR1 is SGHAT and CDR2 is FQNNGV. Trimming removed 6 bases from V and 7 bases from J, with 15 bases in between. The CDR3 runs to 13 residues. CDR3 amino acids: CASSFIERGGYTF. CDR3 in DNA: TGTGCCAGCAGTTTCATCGAGCGAGGTGGCTACACCTTC.

The gene calls are TRBV7-9 and TRBJ2-3; 10 bases align to TRBD2. This CDR3 spans 14 amino acids. Germline V CDR1 and CDR2: SEHNR, FQNEAQ (reference sequence). Trimming at V came to 3 bases and at J to 6 bases, leaving 3 bases not matched to a gene. For the CDR3, the DNA is TGTGCCAGCAGCTTCAGCGGGAGGGCGGATACGCAGTATTTT. It encodes CASSFSGRADTQYF.

The V and J genes are TRBV11-3 and TRBJ1-6; D remains unclear. CDR1 SGHNT and CDR2 YENEEA come from the germline V gene. This CDR3 spans 14 amino acids. Trimming cost V 5 bases and J 6 bases, with 11 bases left between them. CDR3 bases: TGTGCCAGCAGCGCGGGTTTGTCTAATTCACCCCTCCACTTT. Its translation is CASSAGLSNSPLHF.

A single count supports this clone. J is TRBJ1-2 and V is TRBV6-5, with D uncertain. Trimming pared 5 bases from V and 4 bases from J, leaving 11 bases between. CDR3 size: 13 residues. From germline, CDR1 is MNHEY and CDR2 SVGAGI. The CDR3 sequence: CASSPDRFYGYTF. CDR3 bases: TGTGCCAGCAGTCCGGACCGCTTCTATGGCTACACCTTC.

The chain is built from TRBV7-9 and TRBJ1-4; D possibly corresponds to TRBD1 (6 bases). Per the germline V gene, CDR1 is SEHNR and CDR2 is FQNEAQ (reference sequence). The ends were cut back, 0 bases at V and 1 base at J, with 6 bases in the middle. CDR3 length: 15 amino acids. CDR3 protein: CASSLAQGTNEKLFF. In nucleotides, the CDR3 is TGTGCCAGCAGCTTAGCACAGGGAACTAATGAAAAACTGTTTTTT.

The V and J genes are TRBV6-6 and TRBJ1-1; 7 bases fit TRBD1. After removal of 7 bases from V and 7 bases from J, the junction contained 12 bases not matched to a gene. From germline, CDR1 is MNHNY and CDR2 SVGAGI (reference sequence). The CDR3 extends over 14 amino acids. The CDR3 DNA is TGTGCCAGCACCGTCCACAGGGGTATAGGTGAAGCTTTCTTT. Protein: CASTVHRGIGEAFF.

CDR3 sequence: CASSLAGGIVQDTQYF. The CDR3 coding sequence is TGTGCCAGCAGCTTAGCCGGGGGTATAGTCCAAGATACGCAGTATTTT. The chain carries TRBV7-8 and TRBJ2-3, with D possibly matching TRBD2 (6 bases). The CDR3 runs to 16 residues. V gave up 0 bases and J gave up 5 bases, with 15 bases separating them. Germline-derived CDR1 and CDR2 are SGHVS and FQNEAQ.

On this clone: This sample includes further DNA sequences coding for the same CDR3. The CDR3 region is CASSFGGNQPQHF. The CDR3 nucleotides read TGTGCCAGCAGTTTTGGGGGGAATCAGCCCCAGCATTTT. V and J are TRBV12-3 or TRBV12-4 and TRBJ1-5; D is perhaps TRBD1 (5 bases). Between the trimmed V and J ends, which lost 3 bases and 4 bases, there was a span of 7 bases. The CDR3 length is 13 residues.

This chain joins TRBV2 and TRBJ1-3, with no clear D. This CDR3 has 15 amino acids. V lost 10 bases, J lost 0 bases, and 16 bases lay in between. Germline loops: CDR1 SNHLY, CDR2 FYNNEI. This CDR3 is CATLRGSNSGNTIYF. CDR3 DNA: TGTGCCACCCTCCGGGGTTCTAACTCTGGAAACACCATATATTTT.

J is TRBJ2-2 and V is TRBV7-2, with unresolved D. The germline gives CDR1 SGHTA, CDR2 FQGNSA. The ends were cut back, 5 bases at V and 3 bases at J, with 13 bases in the middle. This CDR3 has 15 amino acids. In nucleotides, the CDR3 is TGTGCCAGCAGCATTGGGTTACGGCACACCGGGGAGCTGTTTTTT. This codes for CASSIGLRHTGELFF.

J is TRBJ1-1 and V is TRBV19; D unresolved. With 8 bases removed from V and 0 bases from J, the gap between germline ends came to 10 bases. Germline lookup yields CDR1 LNHDA and CDR2 SQIVND (reference sequence). The length of the CDR3 is 13 residues. CDR3 in DNA: TGTGCCAGTCGCGACACCTTGAACACTGAAGCTTTCTTT. Protein product: CASRDTLNTEAFF.

This clone was seen only a few times. This chain links TRBV5-1 with TRBJ2-7, with 9 bases lining up with TRBD2. Germline-derived CDR1 and CDR2 are SGHRS and YFSETQ. J gave up 2 bases and V 4 bases, and 4 bases lay outside the gene matches. There are 14 residues in the CDR3. CDR3 nucleotides: TGCGCCAGCAGCGGGACTAGCAGCGCCTACGAGCAGTACTTC. It translates to CASSGTSSAYEQYF.

In its sample, this clone was seen once. The CDR3 DNA follows: TGCGCCAGCAGCTTGGTTCCCGGGGGCGTCACCGGGGAGCTGTTTTTT. The encoded protein is CASSLVPGGVTGELFF. The chain is built from TRBV5-1 and TRBJ2-2; TRBD1 or TRBD2 may be the D gene (6 bases each). Germline CDR1 and CDR2: SGHRS and YFSETQ. This CDR3 has 16 residues. Trimming shortened V by 0 bases and J by 4 bases, and 13 bases separated the two germline ends.